This T cell receptor (beta chain) was captured by sequencing in a study of blood T cells in healthy people across ages. General study findings and limits: Relative to aged donors, long-lived donors carried more naive CD4+ cells and displayed higher diversity.

Of note for this clonotype: Its cognate antigen is unknown.

Primers used in a second PCR of about 7 to 12 cycles were a sample-barcoded 5' primer and a J-beta primer mix. A template-switch adaptor containing 12 random nucleotides labeled each cDNA molecule. TCRdb re-analysed the 5' RACE reads in MiXCR, keeping a single row per CDR3 protein. Here the sample spans roughly 2 million distinct CDR3 sequences, roughly 52% being singletons. Germline-derived CDR1 and CDR2 are KGHSH and LQKENI. The V gene end was trimmed by 6 bases and the J gene end by 9 bases; junction bases not matched to a gene: 6. The CDR3 runs to 14 residues. Input material: blood. The chain couples TRBV18 to TRBJ2-1; 12 bases match TRBD1. The sequence was obtained from a woman between 40 and 50 years old in good health. The CDR3 protein is CASSSGTGGVEQFF. The CDR3 region has the DNA TGTGCCAGCTCTTCCGGGACAGGGGGCGTTGAGCAGTTCTTC.